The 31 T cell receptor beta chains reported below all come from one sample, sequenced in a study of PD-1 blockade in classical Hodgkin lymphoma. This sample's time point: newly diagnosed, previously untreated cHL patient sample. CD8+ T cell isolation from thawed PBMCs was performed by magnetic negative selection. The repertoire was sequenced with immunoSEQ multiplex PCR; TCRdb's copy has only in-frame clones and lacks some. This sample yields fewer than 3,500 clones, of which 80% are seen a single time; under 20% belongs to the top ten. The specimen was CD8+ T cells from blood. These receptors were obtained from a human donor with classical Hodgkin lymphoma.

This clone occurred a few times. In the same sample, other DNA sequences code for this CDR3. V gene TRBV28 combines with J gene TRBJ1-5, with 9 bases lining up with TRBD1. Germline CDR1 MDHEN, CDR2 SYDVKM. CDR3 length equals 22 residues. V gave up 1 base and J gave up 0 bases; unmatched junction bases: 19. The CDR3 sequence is CASSLSWGTGHIARDSNQPQHF. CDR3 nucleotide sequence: TGTGCCAGCAGTTTATCTTGGGGGACAGGGCACATAGCTAGGGATAGCAATCAGCCCCAGCATTTT.

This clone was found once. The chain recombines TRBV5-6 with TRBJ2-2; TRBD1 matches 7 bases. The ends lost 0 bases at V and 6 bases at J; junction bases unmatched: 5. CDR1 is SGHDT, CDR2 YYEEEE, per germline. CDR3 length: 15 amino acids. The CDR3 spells CASSLVGTVAGELFF. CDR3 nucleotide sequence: TGTGCCAGCAGCTTGGTTGGGACAGTGGCCGGGGAGCTGTTTTTT.

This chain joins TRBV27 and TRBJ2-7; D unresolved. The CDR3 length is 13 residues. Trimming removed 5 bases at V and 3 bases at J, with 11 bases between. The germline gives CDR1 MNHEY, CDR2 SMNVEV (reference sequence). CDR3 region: CASSKATIYEQYF. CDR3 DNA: TGTGCCAGCAGTAAGGCCACCATCTACGAGCAGTACTTC.

The CDR3 DNA follows: TGTGCCAGCAGTCAAGAAATGAACACTGAAGCTTTCTTT. Translation gives CASSQEMNTEAFF. The chain employs TRBV2 and TRBJ1-1; D remains unclear. The germline V gene encodes CDR1 SNHLY and CDR2 FYNNEI. This CDR3 region has 13 residues. V shed 5 bases and J shed 0 bases, with 7 bases lying between them.

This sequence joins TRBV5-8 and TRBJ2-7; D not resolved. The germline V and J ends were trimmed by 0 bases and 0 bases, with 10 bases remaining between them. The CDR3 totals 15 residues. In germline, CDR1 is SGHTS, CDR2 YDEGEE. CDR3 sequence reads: CASSLVLLGSYEQYF. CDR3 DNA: TGTGCCAGCAGCTTGGTTCTACTGGGCTCCTACGAGCAGTACTTC.

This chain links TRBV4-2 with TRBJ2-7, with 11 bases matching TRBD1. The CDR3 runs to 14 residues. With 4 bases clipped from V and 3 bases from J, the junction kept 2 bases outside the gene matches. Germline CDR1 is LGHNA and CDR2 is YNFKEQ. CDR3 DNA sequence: TGTGCCAGCAGCCCGGGACAGGGGGTCTACGAGCAGTACTTC. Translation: CASSPGQGVYEQYF.

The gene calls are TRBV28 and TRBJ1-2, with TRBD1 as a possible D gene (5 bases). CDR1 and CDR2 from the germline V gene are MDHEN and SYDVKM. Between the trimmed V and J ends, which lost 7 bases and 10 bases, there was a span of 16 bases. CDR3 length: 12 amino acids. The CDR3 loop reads CASTILGGFYTF. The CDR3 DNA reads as TGTGCCAGCACCATACTTGGGGGGTTCTACACCTTC.

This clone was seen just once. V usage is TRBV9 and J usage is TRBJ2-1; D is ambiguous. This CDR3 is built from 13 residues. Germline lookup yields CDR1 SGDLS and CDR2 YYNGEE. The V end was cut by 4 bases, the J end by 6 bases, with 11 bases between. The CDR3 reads CASSPSYPNEQFF. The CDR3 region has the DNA TGTGCCAGCAGCCCATCTTACCCCAATGAGCAGTTCTTC.

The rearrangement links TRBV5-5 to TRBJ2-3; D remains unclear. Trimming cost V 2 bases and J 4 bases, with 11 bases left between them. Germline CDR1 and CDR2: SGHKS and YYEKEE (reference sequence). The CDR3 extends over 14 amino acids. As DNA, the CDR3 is TGTGCCAGCAGCTTAGAAGGAAGGGCAGATACGCAGTATTTT. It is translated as CASSLEGRADTQYF.

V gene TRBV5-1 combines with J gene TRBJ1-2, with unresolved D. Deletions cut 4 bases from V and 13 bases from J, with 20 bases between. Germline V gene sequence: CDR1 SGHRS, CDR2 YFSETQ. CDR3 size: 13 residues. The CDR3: CASSPASGQGCTF. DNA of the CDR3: TGCGCCAGCAGCCCCGCATCCGGCCAAGGGTGCACCTTC.

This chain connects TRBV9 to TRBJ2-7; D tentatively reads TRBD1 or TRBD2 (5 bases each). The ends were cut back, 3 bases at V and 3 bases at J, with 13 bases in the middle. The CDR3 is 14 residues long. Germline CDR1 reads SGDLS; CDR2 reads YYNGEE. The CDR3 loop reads CASSAGTSIYEQYF. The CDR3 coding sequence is TGTGCCAGCAGCGCCGGGACGTCTATCTACGAGCAGTACTTC. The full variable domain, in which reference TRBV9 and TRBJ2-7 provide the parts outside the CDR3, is DSGVTQTPKHLITATGQRVTLRCSPRSGDLSVYWYQQSLDQGLQFLIQYYNGEERAKGNILERFSAQQFPDLHSELNLSSLELGDSALYFCASSAGTSIYEQYFGPGTRLTVT.

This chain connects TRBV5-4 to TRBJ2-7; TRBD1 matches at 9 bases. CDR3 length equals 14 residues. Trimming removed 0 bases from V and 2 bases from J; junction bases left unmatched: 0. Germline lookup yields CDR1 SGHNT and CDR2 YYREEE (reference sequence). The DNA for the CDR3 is TGTGCCAGCAGCTTGGGACAGGGGGCCTACGAGCAGTACTTC. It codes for CASSLGQGAYEQYF. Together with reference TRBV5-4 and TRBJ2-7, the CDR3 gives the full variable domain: ETGVTQSPTHLIKTRGQQVTLRCSSQSGHNTVSWYQQALGQGPQFIFQYYREEENGRGNFPPRFSGLQFPNYSSELNVNALELDDSALYLCASSLGQGAYEQYFGPGTRLTVT.

Here the CDR3 reads CASSAPIVGGYEQYF. The CDR3 nucleotides are TGTGCCAGCAGCGCCCCGATAGTGGGGGGCTACGAGCAGTACTTC. This rearrangement joins TRBV7-2 to TRBJ2-7; D is possibly TRBD2 (6 bases). The CDR3 runs to 15 residues. V was clipped by 5 bases and J by 3 bases, with 17 bases between them. Germline CDR1 and CDR2: SGHTA and FQGNSA. The full variable domain, in which reference TRBV7-2 and TRBJ2-7 provide the parts outside the CDR3, is GAGVSQSPSNKVTEKGKDVELRCDPISGHTALYWYRQSLGQGLEFLIYFQGNSAPDKSGLPSDRFSAERTGGSVSTLTIQRTQQEDSAVYLCASSAPIVGGYEQYFGPGTRLTVT.

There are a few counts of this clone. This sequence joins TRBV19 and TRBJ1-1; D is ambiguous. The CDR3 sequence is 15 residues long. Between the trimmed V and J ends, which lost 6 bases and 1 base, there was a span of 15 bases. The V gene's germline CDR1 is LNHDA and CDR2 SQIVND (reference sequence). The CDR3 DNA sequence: TGTGCCAGTAGGAGCCTAACGGTACGGAACACTGAAGCTTTCTTT. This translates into CASRSLTVRNTEAFF.

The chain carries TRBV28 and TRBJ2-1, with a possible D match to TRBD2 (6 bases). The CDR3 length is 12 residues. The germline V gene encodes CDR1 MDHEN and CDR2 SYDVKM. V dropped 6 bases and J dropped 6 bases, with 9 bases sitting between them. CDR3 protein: CASSLSGNEQFF. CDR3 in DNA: TGTGCCAGCAGCCTTAGCGGCAATGAGCAGTTCTTC.

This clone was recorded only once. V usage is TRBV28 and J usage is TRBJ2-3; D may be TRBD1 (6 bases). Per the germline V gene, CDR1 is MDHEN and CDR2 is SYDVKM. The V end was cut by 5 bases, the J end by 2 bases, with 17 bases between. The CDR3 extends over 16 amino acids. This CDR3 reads CASSTGLRGSTDTQYF. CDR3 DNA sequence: TGTGCCAGCAGTACAGGACTGAGGGGGTCCACAGATACGCAGTATTTT.

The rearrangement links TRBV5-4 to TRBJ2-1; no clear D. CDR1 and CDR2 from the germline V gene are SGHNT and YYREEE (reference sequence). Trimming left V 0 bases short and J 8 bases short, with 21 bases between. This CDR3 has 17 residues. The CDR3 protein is CASSLEVYVGLGDEQFF. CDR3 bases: TGTGCCAGCAGCTTGGAGGTTTATGTTGGTCTCGGCGATGAGCAGTTCTTC. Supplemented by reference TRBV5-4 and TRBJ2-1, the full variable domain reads ETGVTQSPTHLIKTRGQQVTLRCSSQSGHNTVSWYQQALGQGPQFIFQYYREEENGRGNFPPRFSGLQFPNYSSELNVNALELDDSALYLCASSLEVYVGLGDEQFFGPGTRLTVL.

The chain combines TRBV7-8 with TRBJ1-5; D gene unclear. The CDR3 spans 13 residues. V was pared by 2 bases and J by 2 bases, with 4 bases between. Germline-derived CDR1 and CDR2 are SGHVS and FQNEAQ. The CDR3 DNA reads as TGTGCCAGCAGCTTATGGGGCAATCAGCCCCAGCATTTT. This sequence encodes CASSLWGNQPQHF.

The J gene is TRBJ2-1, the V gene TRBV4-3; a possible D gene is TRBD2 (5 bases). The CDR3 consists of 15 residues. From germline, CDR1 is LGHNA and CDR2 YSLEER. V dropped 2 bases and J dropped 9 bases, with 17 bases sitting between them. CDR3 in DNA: TGCGCCAGCAGCCAATCGTATCGTCTAGCCGGTGAGCAGTTCTTC. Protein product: CASSQSYRLAGEQFF.

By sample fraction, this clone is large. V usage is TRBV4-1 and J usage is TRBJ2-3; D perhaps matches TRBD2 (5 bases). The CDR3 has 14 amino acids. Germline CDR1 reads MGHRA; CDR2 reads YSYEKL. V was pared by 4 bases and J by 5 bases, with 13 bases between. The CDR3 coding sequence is TGCGCCAGCAGCCCCGAGCGGATTCAAGATACGCAGTATTTT. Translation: CASSPERIQDTQYF.

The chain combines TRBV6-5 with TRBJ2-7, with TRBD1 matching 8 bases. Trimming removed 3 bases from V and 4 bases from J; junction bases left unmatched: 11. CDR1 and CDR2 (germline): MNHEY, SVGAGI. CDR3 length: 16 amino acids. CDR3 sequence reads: CASSYGYRTGFYEQYF. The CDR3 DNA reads TGTGCCAGCAGTTATGGCTATAGGACAGGGTTTTACGAGCAGTACTTC.

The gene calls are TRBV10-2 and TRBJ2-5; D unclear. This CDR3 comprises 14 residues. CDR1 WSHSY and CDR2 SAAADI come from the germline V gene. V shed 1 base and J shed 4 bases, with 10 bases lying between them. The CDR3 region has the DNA TGCGCCAGCAGTGAGTGGCTAGTCGGAGAGACCCAGTACTTC. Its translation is CASSEWLVGETQYF.

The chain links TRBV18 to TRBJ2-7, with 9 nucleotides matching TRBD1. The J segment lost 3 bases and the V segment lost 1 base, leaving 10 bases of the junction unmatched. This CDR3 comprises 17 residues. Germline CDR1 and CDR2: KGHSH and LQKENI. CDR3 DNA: TGTGCCAGCTCACCACTTAGCCCCGACAGGGGGTTCTACGAGCAGTACTTC. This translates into CASSPLSPDRGFYEQYF.

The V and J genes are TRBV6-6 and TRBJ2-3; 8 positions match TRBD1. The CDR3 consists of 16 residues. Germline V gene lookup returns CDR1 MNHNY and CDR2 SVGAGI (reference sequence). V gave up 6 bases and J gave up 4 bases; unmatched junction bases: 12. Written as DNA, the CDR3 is TGTGCCAGCAGACCCTTGGGACAGGAGTCCTCAGATACGCAGTATTTT. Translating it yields CASRPLGQESSDTQYF.

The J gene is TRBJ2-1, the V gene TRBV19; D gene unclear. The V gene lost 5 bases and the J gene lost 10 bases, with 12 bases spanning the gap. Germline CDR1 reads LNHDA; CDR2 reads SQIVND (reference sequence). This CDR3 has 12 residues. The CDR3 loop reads CASSAWSLEQFF. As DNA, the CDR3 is TGTGCCAGTAGTGCCTGGAGCCTAGAGCAGTTCTTC.

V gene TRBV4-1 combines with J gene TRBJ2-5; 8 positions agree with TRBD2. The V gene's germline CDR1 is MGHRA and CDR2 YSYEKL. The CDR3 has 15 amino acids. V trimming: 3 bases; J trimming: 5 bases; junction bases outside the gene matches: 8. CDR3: CASSHPAGGGETQYF. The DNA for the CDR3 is TGCGCCAGCAGCCATCCCGCGGGGGGAGGGGAGACCCAGTACTTC.

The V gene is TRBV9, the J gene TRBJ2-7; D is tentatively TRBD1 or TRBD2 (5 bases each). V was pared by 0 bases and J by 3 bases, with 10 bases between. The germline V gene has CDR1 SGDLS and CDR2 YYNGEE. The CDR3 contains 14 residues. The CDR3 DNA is TGTGCCAGCAGCGTAGGGGTGGGGGTCTACGAGCAGTACTTC. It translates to CASSVGVGVYEQYF.

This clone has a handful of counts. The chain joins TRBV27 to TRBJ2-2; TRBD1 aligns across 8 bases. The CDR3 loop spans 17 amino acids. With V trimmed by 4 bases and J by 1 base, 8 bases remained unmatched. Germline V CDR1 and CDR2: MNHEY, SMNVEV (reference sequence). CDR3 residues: CASSWDFGTGNTGELFF. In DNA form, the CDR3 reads TGTGCCAGCAGTTGGGACTTTGGGACAGGGAACACCGGGGAGCTGTTTTTT.

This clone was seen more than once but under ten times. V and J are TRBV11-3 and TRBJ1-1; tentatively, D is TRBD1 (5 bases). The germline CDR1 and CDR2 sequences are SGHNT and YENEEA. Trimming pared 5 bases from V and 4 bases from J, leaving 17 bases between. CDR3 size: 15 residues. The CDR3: CASSEDLGGSTEAFF. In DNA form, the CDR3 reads TGTGCCAGCAGCGAGGATTTGGGGGGGTCCACTGAAGCTTTCTTT.

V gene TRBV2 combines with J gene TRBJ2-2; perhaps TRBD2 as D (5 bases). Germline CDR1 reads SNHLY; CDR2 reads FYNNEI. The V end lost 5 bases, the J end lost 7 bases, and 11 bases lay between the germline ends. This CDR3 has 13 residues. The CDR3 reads CASSPGKIGELFF. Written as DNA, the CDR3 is TGTGCCAGCAGTCCGGGGAAGATCGGGGAGCTGTTTTTT.

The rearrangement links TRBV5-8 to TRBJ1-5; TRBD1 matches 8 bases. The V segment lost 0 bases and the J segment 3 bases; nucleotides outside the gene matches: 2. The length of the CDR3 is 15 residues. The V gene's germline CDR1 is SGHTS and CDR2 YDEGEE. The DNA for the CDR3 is TGTGCCAGCAGCTTGGGACAGGGGACCAATCAGCCCCAGCATTTT. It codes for CASSLGQGTNQPQHF.